Following are 32 T cell receptor beta chains from one sample sequenced in a study of blood T cell repertoires in COVID-19. Clones were sequenced by immunoSEQ multiplex PCR, and TCRdb holds only the in-frame ones, with some missing. This table holds around 300,000 clones, approximately 83% found once. The sequencing input was peripheral blood. These receptor sequences come from a woman aged 25-40 years who had recovered from COVID-19.

This rearrangement joins TRBV7-2 to TRBJ1-2; 10 bases are a match to TRBD1. V gave up 5 bases and J gave up 1 base; unmatched junction bases: 7. The CDR3 is 16 amino acids. Germline V gives CDR1 SGHTA, CDR2 FQGNSA. Here the CDR3 reads CASSQAGTGDNYGYTF. The CDR3 nucleotides are TGTGCCAGCAGCCAAGCCGGGACAGGGGATAACTATGGCTACACCTTC.

The V and J genes are TRBV3-1 (or the pseudogene TRBV3-2) and TRBJ2-2; 13 bases map to TRBD2. The ends lost 8 bases at V and 6 bases at J; junction bases unmatched: 3. CDR1 LGHDT and CDR2 YNNKEL come from the germline V gene (reference sequence). The CDR3 has 14 amino acids. The CDR3: CASGGLAGSGELFF. CDR3 in DNA: TGTGCCAGCGGGGGACTAGCGGGATCCGGGGAGCTGTTTTTT.

This chain connects TRBV29-1 to TRBJ2-7; D might be TRBD2 (6 bases). CDR3 length: 13 amino acids. V lost 2 bases and J 0 bases, leaving 8 bases between the germline ends. Germline V gene sequence: CDR1 SQVTM, CDR2 ANQGSEA. CDR3 in DNA: TGCAGCGTTGAAAGGGAGGACTCCTACGAGCAGTACTTC. Amino acid sequence: CSVEREDSYEQYF.

The chain uses TRBV3-1 (or the pseudogene TRBV3-2) and TRBJ2-1, with 10 bases fitting TRBD2. The germline V gene encodes CDR1 LGHDT and CDR2 YNNKEL (reference sequence). There are 14 residues in the CDR3. Trimming at V came to 8 bases and at J to 6 bases, leaving 7 bases not matched to a gene. The CDR3 DNA follows: TGTGCCAGCGGATCACGGACTAGCGGCAATGAGCAGTTCTTC. Its translation: CASGSRTSGNEQFF.

As DNA, the CDR3 is TGTGCCAGTAGTATGGAAGCGGGCGGGAGTGTCTACAATGAGCAGTTCTTC. Translating it yields CASSMEAGGSVYNEQFF. This rearrangement joins TRBV19 to TRBJ2-1; TRBD2 matches at 7 bases. The J segment lost 3 bases and the V segment lost 3 bases, leaving 11 bases of the junction unmatched. Germline V CDR1 and CDR2: LNHDA, SQIVND (reference sequence). This CDR3 is built from 17 residues.

This chain connects TRBV6-5 to TRBJ1-2; the D is unclear. V was trimmed by 0 bases and J by 6 bases, leaving 17 bases between them. The germline V gene has CDR1 MNHEY and CDR2 SVGAGI. The CDR3 is 16 amino acids. The CDR3 DNA is TGTGCCAGCAGTTACTCGAGAACCCTAGCGGGTCATGGCTACACCTTC. Its translation: CASSYSRTLAGHGYTF.

The rearrangement links TRBV27 to TRBJ2-7; 8 positions match TRBD1. After removal of 4 bases from V and 5 bases from J, the junction contained 16 bases not matched to a gene. CDR1 MNHEY and CDR2 SMNVEV come from the germline V gene (reference sequence). CDR3 size: 17 residues. The CDR3 spells CASSSLIPDRGPHEQYF. The CDR3 DNA reads as TGTGCCAGCAGTTCCCTAATCCCCGACAGGGGTCCCCACGAGCAGTACTTC.

This rearrangement joins TRBV7-2 to TRBJ2-7, with TRBD1 matching 8 bases. Germline CDR1 SGHTA, CDR2 FQGNSA. This CDR3 comprises 15 residues. After removal of 5 bases from V and 4 bases from J, the junction contained 10 bases not matched to a gene. The CDR3: CASSPDRQGFYEQYF. DNA for the CDR3: TGTGCCAGCAGCCCAGACAGACAGGGGTTTTACGAGCAGTACTTC.

V and J are TRBV12-3 or TRBV12-4 and TRBJ1-5, with D unresolved. CDR3 size: 12 residues. V was pared by 5 bases and J by 6 bases, with 8 bases between. This chain's CDR3 is CASSPLSQPQHF. CDR3 in DNA: TGTGCCAGCAGTCCTCTAAGTCAGCCCCAGCATTTT.

The J gene is TRBJ2-5, the V gene TRBV27, with D possibly matching TRBD1 (5 bases). V lost 3 bases and J 3 bases, leaving 8 bases between the germline ends. Germline CDR1 reads MNHEY; CDR2 reads SMNVEV (reference sequence). This CDR3 has 13 amino acids. CDR3 sequence (DNA): TGTGCCAGCAGTTTCACAGGAGAAGAGACCCAGTACTTC. It yields the protein CASSFTGEETQYF.

This clone was seen once. The genes are TRBV30 and TRBJ2-7, with 8 positions matching TRBD1. The V gene end was trimmed by 2 bases and the J gene end by 5 bases; junction bases not matched to a gene: 8. CDR1 is GTSNPN, CDR2 SVGIG, per germline (reference sequence). This CDR3 comprises 14 residues. The CDR3 loop reads CAWSSGTGYDEQYF. CDR3 nucleotides: TGTGCCTGGAGTTCCGGGACAGGCTACGACGAGCAGTACTTC. The variable domain in full, with the rest retrieved from reference TRBV30 and TRBJ2-7, is SQTIHQWPATLVQPVGSPLSLECTVEGTSNPNLYWYRQAAGRGLQLLFYSVGIGQISSEVPQNLSASRPQDRQFILSSKKLLLSDSGFYLCAWSSGTGYDEQYFGPGTRLTVT.

This clone was detected only once. The genes are TRBV12-3 or TRBV12-4 and TRBJ2-3; no definite D call. This CDR3 has 13 amino acids. Trimming took 3 bases from V and 8 from J, leaving 12 bases between them. The CDR3 DNA is TGTGCCAGCAGTTTGATCAGCTCGGGTACGCAGTATTTT. Translation gives CASSLISSGTQYF.

The V and J genes are TRBV27 and TRBJ1-5; D gene unclear. Germline V lookup: CDR1 MNHEY, CDR2 SMNVEV (reference sequence). CDR3 length: 13 amino acids. The V gene lost 7 bases and the J gene lost 5 bases, with 12 bases spanning the gap. The CDR3 sequence: CASKESLDQPQHF. The CDR3 DNA follows: TGTGCCAGCAAAGAGTCGTTGGATCAGCCCCAGCATTTT.

V gene TRBV5-1 combines with J gene TRBJ2-3; D perhaps matches TRBD2 (5 bases). The CDR3 extends over 15 amino acids. Trimming shortened V by 3 bases and J by 0 bases, and 11 bases separated the two germline ends. Germline CDR1 and CDR2: SGHRS and YFSETQ. CDR3 region: CASSSGSPSTDTQYF. For the CDR3, the DNA is TGCGCCAGCAGCTCGGGGTCCCCGAGCACAGATACGCAGTATTTT.

This clone has a single count. The chain has TRBV10-3 and TRBJ2-7; D might be TRBD1 (6 bases). Between the trimmed V and J ends, which lost 9 bases and 7 bases, there was a span of 13 bases. The germline V gene encodes CDR1 ENHRY and CDR2 SYGVKD. The CDR3 totals 11 residues. The CDR3 loop is CAIADSFEQYF. The CDR3 bases are TGTGCCATAGCGGACAGTTTTGAGCAGTACTTC.

V gene TRBV7-8 combines with J gene TRBJ2-2, with 8 bases fitting TRBD1. The CDR3 is 16 amino acids. Germline CDR1 reads SGHVS; CDR2 reads FQNEAQ. V lost 5 bases to trimming and J lost 4 bases; unmatched junction nucleotides: 9. The CDR3 reads CASSPSDRDPTGELFF. CDR3 coding DNA: TGTGCCAGCAGCCCTTCGGACAGGGATCCCACCGGGGAGCTGTTTTTT.

Regarding this clone: Other DNA sequences from this sample encode an identical CDR3 as well. J is TRBJ1-5 and V is TRBV12-3 or TRBV12-4; D call uncertain. V lost 3 bases and J 4 bases, leaving 7 bases between the germline ends. The CDR3 length is 13 residues. CDR3 residues: CASSLSGNQPQHF. The CDR3, as DNA: TGTGCCAGCAGTTTGAGCGGAAATCAGCCCCAGCATTTT.

The chain carries TRBV5-4 and TRBJ1-2; TRBD1 matches at 9 bases. Trimming at V came to 4 bases and at J to 2 bases, leaving 12 bases not matched to a gene. Germline lookup yields CDR1 SGHNT and CDR2 YYREEE (reference sequence). This CDR3 is 17 amino acids long. CDR3 sequence (DNA): TGTGCCAGCAGCCCGCGGGACAGGGAGGGGGCAAACTATGGCTACACCTTC. It yields the protein CASSPRDREGANYGYTF.

This chain uses TRBV3-1 (or the pseudogene TRBV3-2) with TRBJ1-5; TRBD1 matches at 7 bases. CDR1 and CDR2 (germline): LGHDT, YNNKEL (reference sequence). V dropped 1 base and J dropped 2; count of bases not matched to a gene: 5. This CDR3 comprises 16 residues. The CDR3 loop reads CASSQGAGGGNQPQHF. DNA of the CDR3: TGTGCCAGCAGCCAAGGTGCAGGGGGAGGCAATCAGCCCCAGCATTTT.

V usage is TRBV18 and J usage is TRBJ2-7, with 7 bases that match TRBD2. V lost 3 bases, J lost 5 bases, and 7 bases stayed unmatched. Germline lookup yields CDR1 KGHSH and CDR2 LQKENI. This CDR3 has 14 amino acids. CDR3 residues: CASSPAGVGNEQYF. In DNA form, the CDR3 reads TGTGCCAGCTCACCCGCGGGAGTGGGAAACGAGCAGTACTTC.

V is TRBV3-1 (or the pseudogene TRBV3-2) and J is TRBJ2-5; 14 bases are shared with TRBD2. The trim removed 6 bases at V and 3 bases at J, leaving 3 bases unmatched. This CDR3 has 15 residues. Germline CDR1 reads LGHDT; CDR2 reads YNNKEL (reference sequence). CDR3: CASRRGLAGEETQYF. In DNA form, the CDR3 reads TGTGCCAGCAGAAGGGGACTAGCGGGGGAAGAGACCCAGTACTTC.

The chain recombines TRBV5-4 with TRBJ2-1; D may be TRBD2 (6 bases). The CDR3 covers 14 residues. Trimming took off 0 bases at V and 9 bases at J, with 13 bases between the two ends. Germline V gene sequence: CDR1 SGHNT, CDR2 YYREEE (reference sequence). This chain's CDR3 is CASSLGLDRAEQFF. The CDR3 bases are TGTGCCAGCAGCTTGGGACTAGATCGAGCTGAGCAGTTCTTC.

This clone was counted between two and nine times. The chain uses TRBV5-1 and TRBJ2-3; no reliable D call. CDR1 is SGHRS, CDR2 YFSETQ, per germline. The CDR3 covers 14 residues. The ends were cut back, 2 bases at V and 4 bases at J, with 11 bases in the middle. Written as DNA, the CDR3 is TGCGCCAGCAGCTTAGGAGCGTTCCCAGATACGCAGTATTTT. Amino acids: CASSLGAFPDTQYF.

This chain uses TRBV12-3 or TRBV12-4 with TRBJ1-1; D gene uncertain. V lost 4 bases to trimming and J lost 1 base, with 4 bases between them. The length of the CDR3 is 12 residues. The chain's CDR3 is CASSYGNTEAFF. CDR3 coding DNA: TGTGCCAGCAGTTACGGGAACACTGAAGCTTTCTTT.

The chain employs TRBV3-1 (or the pseudogene TRBV3-2) and TRBJ1-2; D possibly corresponds to TRBD1 (6 bases). CDR1 is LGHDT and CDR2 is YNNKEL in the germline V gene (reference sequence). This CDR3 is built from 18 residues. Trimming shortened V by 0 bases and J by 5 bases, and 22 bases separated the two germline ends. CDR3 coding DNA: TGTGCCAGCAGCCAAGAGGCTTCGGACGGGGGGGCGCATTATGGCTACACCTTC. Translated: CASSQEASDGGAHYGYTF.

The rearrangement links TRBV28 to TRBJ2-7; tentative D call: TRBD2 (7 bases). This CDR3 contains 14 residues. Trimming pared 2 bases from V and 4 bases from J, leaving 12 bases between. In germline, CDR1 is MDHEN, CDR2 SYDVKM. CDR3 nucleotides: TGTGCCAGCAGTTTACGGGGGGCGATATACGAGCAGTACTTC. Residues: CASSLRGAIYEQYF.

The chain couples TRBV6-2 or TRBV6-3 to TRBJ2-7, with TRBD2 matching 9 bases. The length of the CDR3 is 15 residues. The V gene end was trimmed by 6 bases and the J gene end by 2 bases; junction bases not matched to a gene: 8. CDR1 is MNHEY and CDR2 is SVGEGT in the germline V gene. In nucleotides, the CDR3 is TGTGCCAGCAGCCCCCGGCGGGAGGGGCCCTACGAGCAGTACTTC. Translation gives CASSPRREGPYEQYF.

J is TRBJ2-1 and V is TRBV2; TRBD2 agrees at 12 bases. In germline, CDR1 is SNHLY, CDR2 FYNNEI. The CDR3 spans 16 residues. The junction had 4 bases not matched to a gene; V was cut back by 0 bases and J by 7 bases. The CDR3, as DNA: TGTGCCAGCAGTGAAGCGGCGACTAGCGGGGGTAATGAGCAGTTCTTC. It encodes CASSEAATSGGNEQFF.

This clone was counted between two and nine times. The chain is built from TRBV4-1 and TRBJ1-5; D possibly corresponds to TRBD1 (6 bases). V lost 2 bases, J lost 4 bases, and 12 bases lay in between. Germline V gives CDR1 MGHRA, CDR2 YSYEKL. This CDR3 has 15 residues. The CDR3 sequence: CASSQSQGLNQPQHF. The CDR3 nucleotides read TGCGCCAGCAGCCAATCGCAGGGGCTGAATCAGCCCCAGCATTTT.

This clone has just a few counts. This chain joins TRBV3-1 (or the pseudogene TRBV3-2) and TRBJ2-7; 7 bases fit TRBD2. CDR3 size: 15 residues. V trimming: 1 base; J trimming: 6 bases; junction bases outside the gene matches: 9. CDR1 is LGHDT and CDR2 is YNNKEL in the germline V gene (reference sequence). This chain's CDR3 is CASSQGYGTISEQYF. The CDR3 nucleotides read TGTGCCAGCAGCCAAGGGTACGGGACTATCAGCGAGCAGTACTTC.

The rearrangement joins TRBV19 to TRBJ2-6; tentatively, D is TRBD2 (6 bases). This CDR3 is built from 16 residues. The germline CDR1 and CDR2 sequences are LNHDA and SQIVND (reference sequence). Trimming shortened V by 3 bases and J by 0 bases, and 9 bases separated the two germline ends. The CDR3 protein is CASSIMEGSGANVLTF. The CDR3 nucleotides read TGTGCCAGTAGTATTATGGAGGGCTCTGGGGCCAACGTCCTGACTTTC.

This clone appeared once. This chain links TRBV11-2 with TRBJ2-2; 14 nucleotides match TRBD2. The CDR3 is 18 residues long. J was trimmed by 6 bases and V by 5 bases; bases with no gene match: 11. From germline, CDR1 is SGHAT and CDR2 FQNNGV. The DNA for the CDR3 is TGTGCCAGCAGCAAGGGACTAGCGGGAGAATGGGTTTCCGGGGAGCTGTTTTTT. Translated: CASSKGLAGEWVSGELFF.